This T cell receptor (beta chain) was obtained from a study of cytotoxic CD8 clonotypes in ibrutinib-treated CLL. The length of the CDR3 is 13 residues. V lost 3 bases and J 3 bases, leaving 6 bases between the germline ends. CDR1 and CDR2 (germline): SNHLY, FYNNEI. Method: immunoSEQ multiplex PCR; TCRdb's copy keeps in-frame clones and lacks some. The sample includes roughly 250,000 clones, around three quarters of them seen just once. The V call is TRBV2, the J call TRBJ1-5; D is unclear. The sample was PBMCs, taken after 24 months of ibrutinib treatment. The sequence derives from a human donor with chronic lymphocytic leukemia. The CDR3 nucleotides are TGTGCCAGCAGTGATGGTCCCAATCAGCCCCAGCATTTT. It specifies CASSDGPNQPQHF. The variable domain in full, with the rest retrieved from reference TRBV2 and TRBJ1-5, is EPEVTQTPSHQVTQMGQEVILRCVPISNHLYFYWYRQILGQKVEFLVSFYNNEISEKSEIFDDQFSVERPDGSNFTLKIRSTKLEDSAMYFCASSDGPNQPQHFGDGTRLSIL.